Following are 12 T cell receptor beta chains from one sample sequenced in a study of regulatory T cells in long-lasting Graves disease. With iRepertoire HTBI primers and Arm-PCR of CDR3 regions, TCR beta libraries were built. Each CDR3 protein is one row after TCRdb ran MiXCR on the multiplex PCR reads. The repertoire holds hundreds of thousands of distinct CDR3 sequences, with 9.5% to 15% as singletons. The sample's time point: newly diagnosed GD, antithyroid drugs for less than 3 months. The TCR library was made from RNA that had been extracted from PBMCs in TRIzol. The same sample was also used in a study of T cells in Graves' hyperthyroidism and ophthalmopathy.

Source: peripheral blood mononuclear cells (PBMCs), taken at new diagnosis, from a patient treated with antithyroid drugs. Every receptor here comes from a woman under 40 with Graves disease.

This clonotype has ten or more counts. The gene calls are TRBV28 and TRBJ2-7, with TRBD2 matching 7 bases. Germline V lookup: CDR1 MDHEN, CDR2 SYDVKM. The CDR3 runs 16 residues. Trimming took 6 bases from V and 4 from J; bases not matched to a gene: 15. The CDR3 spells CASSQTSMGGFYEQYF. CDR3 coding DNA: TGTGCCAGCAGCCAAACGAGCATGGGGGGGTTTTACGAGCAGTACTTC.

There are many counts of this clonotype. The V gene is TRBV6-1, the J gene TRBJ2-2; D is unclear. This CDR3 is built from 14 residues. Germline V lookup: CDR1 MNHNS, CDR2 SASEGT. Trimming removed 8 bases from V and 0 bases from J, with 10 bases in between. CDR3 protein: CASHRGANTGELFF. The DNA for the CDR3 is TGTGCCAGCCATCGAGGCGCGAACACCGGGGAGCTGTTTTTT.

This clonotype came up many times. V and J are TRBV7-2 and TRBJ2-4; the D gene is possibly TRBD2 (7 bases). This CDR3 region has 15 residues. With 5 bases removed from V and 2 bases from J, the gap between germline ends came to 13 bases. Germline CDR1 reads SGHTA; CDR2 reads FQGNSA. CDR3: CASSREGGSKNIQYF. CDR3 coding DNA: TGTGCCAGCAGCCGAGAGGGGGGGTCCAAAAACATTCAGTACTTC.

This clonotype was recorded at least ten times. V gene TRBV28 combines with J gene TRBJ1-5; tentatively, D is TRBD1 (5 bases). This CDR3 has 17 residues. Germline CDR1 and CDR2: MDHEN and SYDVKM. The V end was cut by 1 base, the J end by 6 bases, with 19 bases between. The DNA for the CDR3 is TGTGCCAGCAGTTTATACAGGAGTTACGGAGGGAGTCAGCCCCAGCATTTT. Protein: CASSLYRSYGGSQPQHF.

This clonotype appeared a few times. The rearrangement joins TRBV9 to TRBJ2-7; D might be TRBD2 (5 bases). Germline loops: CDR1 SGDLS, CDR2 YYNGEE. The V gene lost 4 bases and the J gene lost 3 bases, with 14 bases spanning the gap. The CDR3 covers 14 residues. CDR3 loop: CASSPRGKDYEQYF. As DNA, the CDR3 is TGTGCCAGCAGCCCCCGGGGAAAGGACTACGAGCAGTACTTC.

Ten or more counts support this clonotype. The J gene is TRBJ1-6, the V gene TRBV19; tentatively, D is TRBD1 (5 bases). The CDR3 is 14 amino acids. Trimming took 7 bases from V and 10 from J, leaving 17 bases between them. Per germline, CDR1 LNHDA and CDR2 SQIVND (reference sequence). This CDR3 is CASTGSAQVSPLHF. CDR3 bases: TGTGCCAGTACAGGGTCCGCGCAAGTATCACCCCTCCACTTT.

This clonotype has more than one count but fewer than ten. Here the CDR3 DNA reads TGTGCCTGGAGTGGTCGGGACTATGGCTACACCTTC. Protein product: CAWSGRDYGYTF. This sequence joins TRBV30 and TRBJ1-2; D is uncertain. Trimming took off 1 base at V and 3 bases at J, with 6 bases between the two ends. The CDR3 runs 12 residues. Germline V gives CDR1 GTSNPN, CDR2 SVGIG (reference sequence).

The table lists this clonotype with a few counts. The V gene is TRBV29-1, the J gene TRBJ2-7, with D perhaps TRBD1 or TRBD2 (6 bases each). The CDR3 contains 16 residues. Trimming stripped 1 base from V and 2 bases from J, with 18 bases between. Germline V gene sequence: CDR1 SQVTM, CDR2 ANQGSEA. CDR3 DNA: TGCAGCGTTGAAGCTCAGAGATCCGGGGGCCCCTACGAGCAGTACTTC. Translating gives CSVEAQRSGGPYEQYF.

This clonotype has only a few counts. V usage is TRBV7-9 and J usage is TRBJ2-1; TRBD1 might be the D (5 bases). The germline V and J ends were trimmed by 8 bases and 0 bases, with 23 bases remaining between them. The CDR3 runs 18 residues. Germline lookup yields CDR1 SEHNR and CDR2 FQNEAQ (reference sequence). DNA for the CDR3: TGTGCCAGCGAGGCGGACCTATGGGGCAGGCTCTCCTACAATGAGCAGTTCTTC. It yields the protein CASEADLWGRLSYNEQFF.

This clonotype appeared a few times. V and J are TRBV5-5 and TRBJ1-5, with 7 positions matching TRBD1. CDR1 is SGHKS, CDR2 YYEKEE, per germline (reference sequence). CDR3 length equals 16 residues. V lost 2 bases, J lost 5 bases, and 10 bases stayed unmatched. CDR3 protein: CASSLGQDRSYQPQHF. CDR3 sequence (DNA): TGTGCCAGCAGCTTAGGACAGGACAGGAGTTATCAGCCCCAGCATTTT.

In this sample, this clonotype turned up many times. The chain has TRBV30 and TRBJ1-1; D is possibly TRBD1 (6 bases). V shed 4 bases and J shed 5 bases, with 17 bases lying between them. The germline V gene has CDR1 GTSNPN and CDR2 SVGIG (reference sequence). The CDR3 totals 14 residues. The CDR3 loop is CAWNNRLRGTEAFF. DNA for the CDR3: TGTGCCTGGAATAACCGGTTGAGGGGGACTGAAGCTTTCTTT.

This clonotype came up many times. The genes are TRBV20-1 and TRBJ1-5, with D uncertain. Trimming removed 1 base at V and 7 bases at J, with 14 bases between. The CDR3 runs 14 residues. Germline CDR1 is DFQATT and CDR2 is SNEGSKA (reference sequence). The CDR3 reads CSARGERARQPQHF. CDR3 nucleotide sequence: TGCAGTGCTAGAGGAGAAAGGGCAAGACAGCCCCAGCATTTT.